Below, 27 T cell receptor beta chains from the same sample are listed, as sequenced in a study of human T cells and chemical hapten exposure. Documented time point: patch test 1, 2 weeks after DPC sensitization. This sample's treatment: therapeutic diphenylcyclopropenone sensitization with weekly scalp DPC. RNA extraction used unfractionated whole blood as the source of total RNA. TCRdb ran MiXCR on the RACE reads and lists one entry per CDR3 protein. Of roughly 50,000 distinct CDR3 sequences detected, roughly 11% appear once; the ten largest clones hold around 1.8%. This material consisted of whole blood, taken in connection with sensitization to the hapten diphenylcyclopropenone (DPC). Source of these receptors: a middle-aged woman with alopecia areata. Some clones in this sample may be carry-over from other donors' samples.

The table lists this clonotype with a few counts. The chain recombines TRBV29-1 with TRBJ2-3; no reliable D call. V dropped 7 bases and J dropped 4 bases, with 12 bases sitting between them. The CDR3 runs to 12 residues. The germline V gene has CDR1 SQVTM and CDR2 ANQGSEA. This chain's CDR3 is CSGLVSSDTQYF. DNA for the CDR3: TGCAGCGGATTGGTTAGCTCAGATACGCAGTATTTT.

With regard to this clonotype: No conserved phenylalanine or tryptophan is present at the end of the CDR3, so a read error is the likely explanation. The CDR3 DNA sequence: TGTGCCACCCGAGGGGGCATCGTCTACGAGCAGTACTCC. Protein product: CATRGGIVYEQYS. J is TRBJ2-7 and V is TRBV6-6; 7 bases agree with TRBD1. CDR1 and CDR2 from the germline V gene are MNHNY and SVGAGI (reference sequence). CDR3 length equals 13 residues. The V segment lost 10 bases and the J segment 3 bases; nucleotides outside the gene matches: 9.

This clonotype has a handful of counts. The chain uses TRBV20-1 and TRBJ1-1; D perhaps matches TRBD1 (6 bases). The CDR3 runs 13 residues. The germline gives CDR1 DFQATT, CDR2 SNEGSKA (reference sequence). V lost 6 bases to trimming and J lost 9 bases, with 20 bases between them. The CDR3 region is CSAPRTLQGKAFF. CDR3 nucleotide sequence: TGCAGTGCCCCACGAACCTTACAGGGAAAAGCTTTCTTT.

This chain links TRBV20-1 with TRBJ2-1; 10 bases align to TRBD2. CDR1 and CDR2 from the germline V gene are DFQATT and SNEGSKA (reference sequence). J was trimmed by 2 bases and V by 6 bases; bases with no gene match: 4. This CDR3 comprises 14 residues. For the CDR3, the DNA is TGCAGTGCCTCCCTAGCGGGGGCCTACAATGAGCAGTTCTTC. It yields the protein CSASLAGAYNEQFF.

This clonotype came up many times. The chain carries TRBV2 and TRBJ1-5; a possible D gene is TRBD1 (6 bases). The CDR3 has 14 residues. Germline assignment: CDR1 SNHLY and CDR2 FYNNEI. V lost 6 bases and J 1 base, leaving 10 bases between the germline ends. Here the CDR3 reads CASSGTPSNQPQHF. The DNA for the CDR3 is TGTGCCAGCAGCGGGACACCCAGCAATCAGCCCCAGCATTTT.

This rearrangement joins TRBV29-1 to TRBJ2-3, with D possibly TRBD2 on 6 matching bases. This CDR3 is built from 14 residues. The germline V and J ends were trimmed by 6 bases and 1 base, with 14 bases remaining between them. Germline CDR1 reads SQVTM; CDR2 reads ANQGSEA. This CDR3 reads CSVVEGGRTDTQYF. The CDR3 DNA sequence: TGCAGCGTCGTAGAGGGAGGACGCACAGATACGCAGTATTTT.

The chain has TRBV27 and TRBJ2-3; 7 bases fit TRBD1. V was clipped by 8 bases and J by 6 bases; unmatched bases: 11. This CDR3 region has 14 residues. Per germline, CDR1 MNHEY and CDR2 SMNVEV (reference sequence). The CDR3 here is CASGRDRVSDTQYF. CDR3 coding DNA: TGTGCCAGCGGACGGGACAGAGTGTCCGATACGCAGTATTTT.

This clonotype has more than one count but fewer than ten. The V gene is TRBV5-4, the J gene TRBJ2-7; TRBD1 matches at 7 bases. V lost 9 bases and J lost 0; bases outside the gene matches: 3. Germline CDR1 is SGHNT and CDR2 is YYREEE (reference sequence). The CDR3 has 12 residues. DNA of the CDR3: TGTGCCACACAGGGGCGCTCCTACGAGCAGTACTTC. It is translated as CATQGRSYEQYF.

There are many counts of this clonotype. The gene calls are TRBV5-6 and TRBJ1-6, with D perhaps matching TRBD1 (6 bases). In germline, CDR1 is SGHDT, CDR2 YYEEEE. This CDR3 has 15 residues. V was cut by 1 base and J by 10 bases, with 15 bases left in between. CDR3 sequence: CASSLYSGEGSPLHF. CDR3 nucleotides: TGTGCCAGCAGCTTGTACTCAGGGGAGGGATCACCCCTCCACTTT. The complete variable domain, with remaining parts taken from reference TRBV5-6 and TRBJ1-6, reads DAGVTQSPTHLIKTRGQQVTLRCSPKSGHDTVSWYQQALGQGPQFIFQYYEEEERQRGNFPDRFSGHQFPNYSSELNVNALLLGDSALYLCASSLYSGEGSPLHFGNGTRLTVT.

The CDR3 loop reads CSVPGQQLTGELFF. In DNA, the CDR3 is TGCAGCGTGCCCGGACAACAACTCACCGGGGAGCTGTTTTTT. The genes are TRBV29-1 and TRBJ2-2; TRBD1 is a possible D gene (5 bases). The germline V gene has CDR1 SQVTM and CDR2 ANQGSEA. Trimming shortened V by 6 bases and J by 4 bases, and 15 bases separated the two germline ends. CDR3 length: 14 amino acids.

This clonotype was counted ten times or more. The gene calls are TRBV14 and TRBJ1-3, with a weak D call TRBD1 (6 bases). The CDR3 length is 16 residues. CDR1 SGHDN and CDR2 FVKESK come from the germline V gene. Trimming cost V 0 bases and J 2 bases, with 11 bases left between them. The CDR3 sequence is CASSQDLGGTGNTIYF. CDR3 bases: TGTGCCAGCAGCCAAGATCTAGGGGGGACTGGAAACACCATATATTTT.

On this clonotype itself: At one end the junction does not follow the germline gene, possibly because of a read error. The chain has TRBV4-1 and TRBJ2-5; possibly TRBD2 for D (6 bases). From germline, CDR1 is MGHRA and CDR2 YSYEKL. CDR3 length equals 18 residues. The CDR3 nucleotides read TGCACCAGCAGCCAAGATACGGGAGCGCCCTCCCCGCAAGAGACCCAGTACTTC. This gives the protein CTSSQDTGAPSPQETQYF.

The chain carries TRBV29-1 and TRBJ2-3, with 7 bases matching TRBD2. J gave up 5 bases and V 5 bases, and 10 bases lay outside the gene matches. Per the germline V gene, CDR1 is SQVTM and CDR2 is ANQGSEA. CDR3 length equals 14 residues. In DNA, the CDR3 is TGCAGCGTTACCCGTGTGGGGGGGAGAGATACGCAGTATTTT. Translating it yields CSVTRVGGRDTQYF.

J is TRBJ2-2 and V is TRBV24-1; 7 positions agree with TRBD1. This CDR3 region has 17 residues. Per the germline V gene, CDR1 is KGHDR and CDR2 is SFDVKD. Trimming at V came to 0 bases and at J to 2 bases, leaving 5 bases not matched to a gene. The CDR3 sequence is CATSDLEGTENTGELFF. In nucleotides, the CDR3 is TGTGCCACCAGTGATTTGGAGGGGACAGAAAACACCGGGGAGCTGTTTTTT.

This clonotype was seen at least ten times. The chain is built from TRBV20-1 and TRBJ2-5; D not certain. The CDR3 extends over 12 amino acids. V lost 5 bases and J lost 1, with 8 bases in between. Germline V CDR1 and CDR2: DFQATT, SNEGSKA (reference sequence). This chain's CDR3 is CSARAGQETQYF. In DNA form, the CDR3 reads TGCAGTGCTCGCGCTGGCCAAGAGACCCAGTACTTC.

There are a few counts of this clonotype. The CDR3 here is CASSFLAGAGELFF. Written as DNA, the CDR3 is TGTGCCAGCAGTTTCCTAGCGGGGGCCGGGGAGCTGTTTTTT. The chain joins TRBV12-3 or TRBV12-4 to TRBJ2-2; 10 nucleotides line up with TRBD2. This CDR3 region has 14 residues. Unmatched junction bases numbered 1, after V lost 3 bases and J lost 6 bases.

In its sample, this clonotype was seen a few times. The rearrangement links TRBV4-3 to TRBJ1-1; no clear D gene. V was pared by 0 bases and J by 4 bases, with 12 bases between. This CDR3 is 15 amino acids long. Per the germline V gene, CDR1 is LGHNA and CDR2 is YSLEER. The CDR3 spells CASSQERARSTEAFF. In DNA, the CDR3 is TGCGCCAGCAGCCAAGAGAGGGCAAGGAGCACTGAAGCTTTCTTT.

This clonotype has a count of ten or more. This rearrangement joins TRBV9 to TRBJ2-2; D not resolved. CDR1 and CDR2 from the germline V gene are SGDLS and YYNGEE. This CDR3 is 14 amino acids long. Trimming stripped 1 base from V and 4 bases from J, with 8 bases between. The CDR3 region is CASSVLLSTGELFF. The CDR3 DNA reads as TGTGCCAGCAGCGTACTTCTAAGCACCGGGGAGCTGTTTTTT.

This clonotype has at least ten counts. The V gene is TRBV29-1, the J gene TRBJ2-1, with TRBD1 matching over 10 bases. Looked up from germline, CDR1 is SQVTM and CDR2 is ANQGSEA. The CDR3 runs 17 residues. Unmatched junction bases numbered 16, after V lost 6 bases and J lost 5 bases. CDR3 amino acids: CSVETGQGSGGNNEQFF. In DNA, the CDR3 is TGCAGCGTAGAAACGGGACAGGGGTCTGGAGGGAACAATGAGCAGTTCTTC.

CDR3 sequence (DNA): TGTGCCAGCAGTTACGACACATCAAGCACAGATACGCAGTATTTT. This sequence encodes CASSYDTSSTDTQYF. The chain carries TRBV11-2 and TRBJ2-3; D gene unclear. The germline V and J ends were trimmed by 6 bases and 0 bases, with 13 bases remaining between them. CDR3 length: 15 amino acids. Germline CDR1 is SGHAT and CDR2 is FQNNGV.

The chain couples TRBV12-3 or TRBV12-4 to TRBJ1-3, with D perhaps TRBD1 (5 bases). The CDR3 consists of 15 residues. The V and J ends lost 10 bases and 4 bases respectively, with 20 bases between them. CDR3 residues: CAIRTGTAPGNTIYF. The CDR3 coding sequence is TGTGCCATCAGGACTGGGACCGCGCCGGGAAACACCATATATTTT.

This clonotype was counted a few times. V usage is TRBV2 and J usage is TRBJ1-6, with D unclear. This CDR3 has 15 amino acids. Trimming took off 5 bases at V and 5 bases at J, with 13 bases between the two ends. Germline-derived CDR1 and CDR2 are SNHLY and FYNNEI. CDR3 protein: CASSLEGTDNSPLHF. The CDR3 DNA is TGTGCCAGCAGTCTGGAGGGTACCGATAATTCACCCCTCCACTTT.

The chain couples TRBV18 to TRBJ1-4; D is ambiguous. CDR1 and CDR2 from the germline V gene are KGHSH and LQKENI. The CDR3 is made up of 13 amino acids. Deletions cut 3 bases from V and 5 bases from J, with 7 bases between. The CDR3 nucleotides read TGTGCCAGCTCACCTGTGGCAAATGAAAAACTGTTTTTT. Encoded protein: CASSPVANEKLFF. Variable domain in full (rest from reference TRBV18 and TRBJ1-4): NAGVMQNPRHLVRRRGQEARLRCSPMKGHSHVYWYRQLPEEGLKFMVYLQKENIIDESGMPKERFSAEFPKEGPSILRIQQVVRGDSAAYFCASSPVANEKLFFGSGTQLSVL.

This clonotype has more than one count but fewer than ten. The gene calls are TRBV7-9 and TRBJ1-3; a possible D gene is TRBD1 (6 bases). This CDR3 region has 14 residues. Trimming left V 8 bases short and J 0 bases short, with 11 bases between. The germline gives CDR1 SEHNR, CDR2 FQNEAQ (reference sequence). The CDR3 DNA reads TGTGCCAGCTGGACAGCCTTCTCTGGAAACACCATATATTTT. Translation: CASWTAFSGNTIYF.

This chain's CDR3 is CASSFGGGNEKLFF. The CDR3 DNA reads TGTGCCAGCAGCTTTGGTGGGGGGAATGAAAAACTGTTTTTT. This chain uses TRBV7-6 with TRBJ1-4, with a possible D match to TRBD1 (5 bases). There are 14 residues in the CDR3. Trimming removed 3 bases at V and 5 bases at J, with 10 bases between. Per germline, CDR1 SGHVS and CDR2 FNYEAQ.

This clonotype has only a few counts. This rearrangement joins TRBV3-1 to TRBJ2-6; D possibly corresponds to TRBD2 (7 bases). The V gene's germline CDR1 is LGHDT and CDR2 YNNKEL (reference sequence). The CDR3 totals 19 residues. V was trimmed by 0 bases and J by 1 base, leaving 16 bases between them. DNA of the CDR3: TGTGCCAGCAGCCAAGATTCGTCGGGGGGCCATTCTGGGGCCAACGTCCTGACTTTC. This codes for CASSQDSSGGHSGANVLTF. Combining the CDR3 with reference TRBV3-1 and TRBJ2-6 gives the whole variable domain DTAVSQTPKYLVTQMGNDKSIKCEQNLGHDTMYWYKQDSKKFLKIMFSYNNKELIINETVPNRFSPKSPDKAHLNLHINSLELGDSAVYFCASSQDSSGGHSGANVLTFGAGSRLTVL.

This clonotype was observed a single time. The gene calls are TRBV28 and TRBJ1-1; D is unresolved. Germline V CDR1 and CDR2: MDHEN, SYDVKM. Trimming removed 5 bases at V and 2 bases at J, with 15 bases between. This CDR3 has 15 amino acids. The CDR3 protein is CASSATRTSNTEAFF. The DNA for the CDR3 is TGTGCCAGCAGTGCCACCCGGACCTCCAACACTGAAGCTTTCTTT.